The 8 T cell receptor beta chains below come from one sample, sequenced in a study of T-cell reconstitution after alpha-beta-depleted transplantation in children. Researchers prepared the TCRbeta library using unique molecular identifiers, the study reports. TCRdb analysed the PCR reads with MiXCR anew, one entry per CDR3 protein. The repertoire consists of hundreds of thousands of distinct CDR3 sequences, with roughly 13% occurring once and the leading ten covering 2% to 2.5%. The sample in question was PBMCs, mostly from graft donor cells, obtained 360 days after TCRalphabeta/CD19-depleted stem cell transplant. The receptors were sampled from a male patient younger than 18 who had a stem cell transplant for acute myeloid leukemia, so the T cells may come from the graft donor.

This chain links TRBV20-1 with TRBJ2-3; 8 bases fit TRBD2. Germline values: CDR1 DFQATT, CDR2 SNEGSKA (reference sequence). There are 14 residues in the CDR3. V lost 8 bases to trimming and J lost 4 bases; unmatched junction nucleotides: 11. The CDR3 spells CSSGGWRSPDTQYF. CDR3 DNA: TGCAGTAGCGGGGGTTGGAGGAGCCCAGATACGCAGTATTTT.

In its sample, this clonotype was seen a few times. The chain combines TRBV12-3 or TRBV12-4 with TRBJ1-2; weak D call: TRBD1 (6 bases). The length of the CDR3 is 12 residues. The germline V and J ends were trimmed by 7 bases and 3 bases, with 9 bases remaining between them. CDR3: CASTYRDYGYTF. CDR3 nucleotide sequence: TGTGCCAGCACCTACAGGGACTATGGCTACACCTTC.

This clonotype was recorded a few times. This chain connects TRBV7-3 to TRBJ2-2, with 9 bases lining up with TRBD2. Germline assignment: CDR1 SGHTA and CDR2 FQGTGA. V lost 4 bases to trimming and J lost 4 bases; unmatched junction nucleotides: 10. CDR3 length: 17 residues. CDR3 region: CASSSIVAGVGTGELFF. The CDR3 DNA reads TGTGCCAGCAGCTCTATAGTAGCGGGAGTGGGCACCGGGGAGCTGTTTTTT.

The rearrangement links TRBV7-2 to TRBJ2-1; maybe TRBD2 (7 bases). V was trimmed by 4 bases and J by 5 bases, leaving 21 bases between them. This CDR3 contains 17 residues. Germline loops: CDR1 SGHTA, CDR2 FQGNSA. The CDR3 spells CASSSYEPGRGNNEQFF. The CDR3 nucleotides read TGTGCCAGCAGCTCATATGAGCCAGGGAGGGGGAACAATGAGCAGTTCTTC.

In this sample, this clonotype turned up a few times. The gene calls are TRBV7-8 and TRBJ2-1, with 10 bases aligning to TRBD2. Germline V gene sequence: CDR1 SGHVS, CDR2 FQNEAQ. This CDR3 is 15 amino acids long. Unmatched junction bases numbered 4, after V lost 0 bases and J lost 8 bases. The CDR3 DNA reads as TGTGCCAGCAGCTTAGCGCTAGCGGGAGTCTATGAGCAGTTCTTC. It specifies CASSLALAGVYEQFF. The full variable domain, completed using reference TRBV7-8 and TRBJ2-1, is GAGVSQSPRYKVAKRGQDVALRCDPISGHVSLFWYQQALGQGPEFLTYFQNEAQLDKSGLPSDRFFAERPEGSVSTLKIQRTQQEDSAVYLCASSLALAGVYEQFFGPGTRLTVL.

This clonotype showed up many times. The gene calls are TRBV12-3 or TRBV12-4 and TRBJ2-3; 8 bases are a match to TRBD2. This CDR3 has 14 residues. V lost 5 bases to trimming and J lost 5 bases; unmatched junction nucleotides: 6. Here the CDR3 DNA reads TGTGCCAGCAGTCCCGGACTAGCTGGAGATACGCAGTATTTT. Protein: CASSPGLAGDTQYF.

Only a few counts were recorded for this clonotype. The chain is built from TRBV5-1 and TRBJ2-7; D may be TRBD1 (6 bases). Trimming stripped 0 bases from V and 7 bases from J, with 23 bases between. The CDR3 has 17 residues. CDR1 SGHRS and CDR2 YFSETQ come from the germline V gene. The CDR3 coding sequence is TGCGCCAGCAGCTTGGAGAGTTATGTAACAGGGCCAGGGGAGCAGTACTTC. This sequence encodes CASSLESYVTGPGEQYF.

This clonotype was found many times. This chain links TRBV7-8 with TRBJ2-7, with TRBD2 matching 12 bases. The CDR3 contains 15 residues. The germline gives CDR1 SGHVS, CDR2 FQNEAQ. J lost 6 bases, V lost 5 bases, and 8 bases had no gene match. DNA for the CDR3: TGTGCCAGCAGCCAATCTCCGGGACTAGCGGGCGAGCAGTACTTC. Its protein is CASSQSPGLAGEQYF.